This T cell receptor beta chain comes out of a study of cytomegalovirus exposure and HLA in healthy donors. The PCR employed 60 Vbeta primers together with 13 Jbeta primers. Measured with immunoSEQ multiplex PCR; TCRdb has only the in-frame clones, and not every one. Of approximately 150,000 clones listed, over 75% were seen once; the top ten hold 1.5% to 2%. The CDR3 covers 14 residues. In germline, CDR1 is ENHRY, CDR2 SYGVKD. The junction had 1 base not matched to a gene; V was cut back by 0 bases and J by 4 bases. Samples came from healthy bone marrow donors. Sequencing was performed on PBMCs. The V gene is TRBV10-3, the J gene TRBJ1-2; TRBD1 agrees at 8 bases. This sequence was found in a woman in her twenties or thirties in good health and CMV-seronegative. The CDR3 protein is CAISESGTGYGYTF. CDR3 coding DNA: TGTGCCATCAGTGAGTCCGGGACAGGCTATGGCTACACCTTC.